Listed below are T cell receptor beta chains from one sample, sequenced in a study of radiotherapy plus CTLA-4 blockade in lung cancer. TCRdb keeps only in-frame clones here, not all; method: immunoSEQ multiplex PCR. The sample shows around 90,000 clones, 83% of them seen only once. Sequencing used peripheral blood, obtained from a patient treated with radiotherapy plus ipilimumab. Receptor source: a human donor with non-small cell lung cancer who had stable disease on radiotherapy plus ipilimumab. Both conserved end residues are part of each CDR3. A D gene is named only where the DNA matches it firmly. Not every row has a clone size; where given, it reads once, few, many or a size class.

clone_size j_call d_call v_call cdr3_nt cdr3_aa
. TRBJ2-2 TRBD2 TRBV11-3 TGTGCCAGCAGTCCCTTTGGTAGCGGGGACACCGGGGAGCTGTTTTTT CASSPFGSGDTGELFF
. TRBJ2-1 . TRBV11-1 TGTGCCAGCAGCTTATACTCCCCGGGACCGATCTCCTACAATGAGCAGTTCTTC CASSLYSPGPISYNEQFF
. TRBJ2-4 . TRBV5-4 TGTGCCAGCAGCTTACAGGGTGAGGTTGACATTCAGTACTTC CASSLQGEVDIQYF
. TRBJ2-4 TRBD1 TRBV28 TGTGCCAGCAGTCCCCGTTGGACAGGCCTTGCCGGATCAAACATTCAGTACTTC CASSPRWTGLAGSNIQYF
. TRBJ1-1 TRBD1 TRBV5-1 TGCGCCAGCAGCTTGGTACAGGGGGCGGGTGAAGCTTTCTTT CASSLVQGAGEAFF
. TRBJ1-5 . TRBV11-3 TGTGCCAGCAGCTTAACCGTGGATCCAAGTCAGCCCCAGCATTTT CASSLTVDPSQPQHF
. TRBJ1-5 . TRBV18 TGTGCCAGCTCAGTTGGAAGCAATCAGCCCCAGCATTTT CASSVGSNQPQHF
. TRBJ2-1 TRBD2 TRBV28 TGTGCCAGCAGTTTCGGAGCGGGGGGCTCCTACAATGAGCAGTTCTTC CASSFGAGGSYNEQFF
. TRBJ2-2 . TRBV6-6 TGTGCCAGCAGTTACACCGGAATAACCGGGGAGCTGTTTTTT CASSYTGITGELFF
. TRBJ2-7 . TRBV5-1 TGCGCCAGCAGCTTTGGGCCCGGAGACGAGCAGTACTTC CASSFGPGDEQYF
. TRBJ2-6 TRBD2 TRBV9 TGTGCCAGCAGCCTCCGTGGGGGGGTTATCTCTGGGGCCAACGTCCTGACTTTC CASSLRGGVISGANVLTF
. TRBJ1-1 TRBD1 TRBV6-5 TGTGCCAGCAGACCTTTGACAGGGGAGATTACTGAAGCTTTCTTT CASRPLTGEITEAFF
. TRBJ2-1 . TRBV5-4 TGTGCCAGCAGCCTTGGAGGGGGTTCCTACAATGAGCAGTTCTTC CASSLGGGSYNEQFF
. TRBJ2-7 . TRBV30 TGTGCCTTCACGGGTGGGGGGCTGATTTACGAGCAGTACTTC CAFTGGGLIYEQYF
. TRBJ2-5 . TRBV27 TGTGCCAGCGGGCGGGAGACCCAGTACTTC CASGRETQYF
. TRBJ2-1 . TRBV5-1 TGCGCCAGCAGCACAGGGAAGGCGTTCTACAATGAGCAGTTCTTC CASSTGKAFYNEQFF
. TRBJ2-3 TRBD2 TRBV11-2 TGTGCCAGCAGCTTGGGGACTAGCGAACACCTGGGAGATACGCAGTATTTT CASSLGTSEHLGDTQYF
. TRBJ1-6 . TRBV5-1 TGCGCCAGCAGCTTGGCCCCCGACAGAGGGGATTCACCCCTCCACTTT CASSLAPDRGDSPLHF
. TRBJ2-1 . TRBV9 TGTGCCAGCAGCGTAGAATTGAGGAGTGAGCAGTTCTTC CASSVELRSEQFF
few TRBJ1-5 . TRBV15 TGTGCCACCAGCAGAGAGGGGACTAGCAATCAGCCCCAGCATTTT CATSREGTSNQPQHF